The 23 T cell receptor beta chains presented below share a single source sample, sequenced in a study of blood T cell repertoires in COVID-19. Clones were read by immunoSEQ multiplex PCR, and TCRdb kept only the in-frame ones, dropping some. Here the sample spans around 20,000 clones, about nine tenths being singletons. The sequenced sample was peripheral blood. Receptors originate from a human donor with active COVID-19. The donor label of this sample is uncertain.

J is TRBJ1-6 and V is TRBV7-6; 9 positions agree with TRBD1. The CDR3 spans 16 residues. V dropped 5 bases and J dropped 10; count of bases not matched to a gene: 12. CDR1 and CDR2 (germline): SGHVS, FNYEAQ. Here the CDR3 reads CASSAAPGQGGSPLHF. The CDR3 nucleotides are TGTGCCAGCAGCGCCGCACCGGGACAGGGCGGCTCACCCCTCCACTTT.

The chain carries TRBV24-1 and TRBJ2-1; 7 bases map to TRBD2. The CDR3 loop spans 13 amino acids. V trimming: 4 bases; J trimming: 5 bases; junction bases outside the gene matches: 1. Per the germline V gene, CDR1 is KGHDR and CDR2 is SFDVKD. CDR3 coding DNA: TGTGCCACCAGTGACCGGGAGGACAATGAGCAGTTCTTC. This translates into CATSDREDNEQFF.

The V call is TRBV9, the J call TRBJ1-2, with 7 bases identical to TRBD1. This CDR3 is 14 amino acids long. Germline CDR1 SGDLS, CDR2 YYNGEE. With 8 bases clipped from V and 0 bases from J, the junction kept 7 bases outside the gene matches. DNA of the CDR3: TGTGCCAGTACCCCGGGACAGACTAACTATGGCTACACCTTC. Amino acids: CASTPGQTNYGYTF.

This chain links TRBV6-5 with TRBJ1-2; TRBD1 matches at 12 bases. V lost 6 bases, J lost 3 bases, and 5 bases stayed unmatched. Germline CDR1 and CDR2: MNHEY and SVGAGI. The CDR3 covers 15 residues. The CDR3 loop reads CASSAGTGGDYGYTF. CDR3 bases: TGTGCCAGCAGCGCCGGGACAGGGGGCGACTATGGCTACACCTTC.

This sequence joins TRBV19 and TRBJ1-1; possibly TRBD1 for D (5 bases). The CDR3 has 14 residues. From germline, CDR1 is LNHDA and CDR2 SQIVND (reference sequence). V lost 3 bases and J 1 base, leaving 9 bases between the germline ends. The CDR3 bases are TGTGCCAGTAGTATCTCGCAGGGGAACACTGAAGCTTTCTTT. Translation gives CASSISQGNTEAFF.

The chain uses TRBV5-4 and TRBJ2-7; 11 nucleotides match TRBD1. J lost 0 bases, V lost 4 bases, and 3 bases had no gene match. CDR1 SGHNT and CDR2 YYREEE come from the germline V gene (reference sequence). The length of the CDR3 is 15 residues. In nucleotides, the CDR3 is TGTGCCAGCAGCCCGGGACAGGGGGTCTCCTACGAGCAGTACTTC. Translation gives CASSPGQGVSYEQYF. Drawing the rest from reference TRBV5-4 and TRBJ2-7, the complete variable domain is ETGVTQSPTHLIKTRGQQVTLRCSSQSGHNTVSWYQQALGQGPQFIFQYYREEENGRGNFPPRFSGLQFPNYSSELNVNALELDDSALYLCASSPGQGVSYEQYFGPGTRLTVT.

This clone appeared once. The CDR3 spells CASSSGTGADTQYF. The DNA of the CDR3 is TGCGCCAGCAGCTCCGGGACAGGTGCAGATACGCAGTATTTT. The chain couples TRBV5-1 to TRBJ2-3, with 8 bases aligning to TRBD1. Germline CDR1 and CDR2: SGHRS and YFSETQ. Trimming cost V 3 bases and J 4 bases; bases outside gene matches: 4. CDR3 size: 14 residues.

The chain carries TRBV7-6 and TRBJ2-3; 11 nucleotides line up with TRBD2. The germline V gene has CDR1 SGHVS and CDR2 FNYEAQ. V lost 5 bases and J lost 4; bases outside the gene matches: 5. CDR3 length equals 15 residues. CDR3 nucleotides: TGTGCCAGCAGCGTCACTAGCGGGAGTCCAGATACGCAGTATTTT. Protein: CASSVTSGSPDTQYF.

The chain recombines TRBV18 with TRBJ1-5; D may be TRBD1 (5 bases). The CDR3 is 15 residues long. Trimming shortened V by 3 bases and J by 0 bases, and 9 bases separated the two germline ends. The germline V gene encodes CDR1 KGHSH and CDR2 LQKENI. The CDR3: CASSPQGTSNQPQHF. The CDR3, as DNA: TGTGCCAGCTCACCTCAGGGAACTAGCAATCAGCCCCAGCATTTT.

V and J are TRBV6-1 and TRBJ1-2; D is possibly TRBD1 (5 bases). Trimming left V 3 bases short and J 4 bases short, with 21 bases between. This CDR3 is built from 17 residues. Germline CDR1 reads MNHNS; CDR2 reads SASEGT. CDR3 DNA: TGTGCCAGCAGTGATGGGGCTGGCCGATTGCCCCCCTATGGCTACACCTTC. Residues: CASSDGAGRLPPYGYTF.

This clone was recorded once. This rearrangement joins TRBV11-2 to TRBJ2-7, with a tentative D call TRBD2 (5 bases). Germline V gene lookup returns CDR1 SGHAT and CDR2 FQNNGV. The CDR3 sequence is 12 residues long. Trimming pared 3 bases from V and 5 bases from J, leaving 8 bases between. DNA for the CDR3: TGTGCCAGCAGCTTCTCGGGAAACGAGCAGTACTTC. It encodes CASSFSGNEQYF. Looking up the rest from reference TRBV11-2 and TRBJ2-7 gives the full variable domain: EAGVAQSPRYKIIEKRQSVAFWCNPISGHATLYWYQQILGQGPKLLIQFQNNGVVDDSQLPKDRFSAERLKGVDSTLKIQPAKLEDSAVYLCASSFSGNEQYFGPGTRLTVT.

Only one count was recorded for this clone. The chain couples TRBV7-9 to TRBJ2-1, with TRBD2 identical over 14 bases. V gave up 0 bases and J gave up 6 bases; unmatched junction bases: 1. This CDR3 has 16 amino acids. The germline V gene has CDR1 SEHNR and CDR2 FQNEAQ (reference sequence). Here the CDR3 DNA reads TGTGCCAGCAGCTTAGCGGGACTAGCGGGGGTCAATGAGCAGTTCTTC. It translates to CASSLAGLAGVNEQFF.

The genes are TRBV6-2 or TRBV6-3 and TRBJ2-3; 12 bases are shared with TRBD2. The CDR3 has 17 residues. Germline V CDR1 and CDR2: MNHEY, SVGEGT. Trimming cost V 4 bases and J 4 bases; bases outside gene matches: 9. CDR3 sequence (DNA): TGTGCCAGCAGTTCTTTCTCAGGACTAGCGGGACCAGATACGCAGTATTTT. Protein: CASSSFSGLAGPDTQYF.

The rearrangement uses TRBV3-1 (or the pseudogene TRBV3-2) and TRBJ1-2; D gene uncertain. The V gene lost 4 bases and the J gene lost 5 bases, with 17 bases spanning the gap. The CDR3 totals 15 residues. Looked up from germline, CDR1 is LGHDT and CDR2 is YNNKEL (reference sequence). The CDR3: CASSPRAVAVYGYTF. The CDR3 nucleotides are TGTGCCAGCAGCCCCCGAGCGGTGGCGGTTTATGGCTACACCTTC.

This sequence joins TRBV6-5 and TRBJ2-7, with D maybe TRBD2 (5 bases). Germline-derived CDR1 and CDR2 are MNHEY and SVGAGI. The CDR3 is 12 residues long. V lost 5 bases to trimming and J lost 5 bases, with 10 bases between them. CDR3 in amino acids: CASSPRRDEQYF. In DNA, the CDR3 is TGTGCCAGCAGTCCTCGGCGGGACGAGCAGTACTTC.

The rearrangement joins TRBV6-5 to TRBJ2-7, with D possibly matching TRBD2 (7 bases). V gave up 5 bases and J gave up 0 bases, with 14 bases separating them. This CDR3 spans 15 amino acids. CDR1 MNHEY and CDR2 SVGAGI come from the germline V gene. This chain's CDR3 is CASSPLRGGSYEQYF. DNA of the CDR3: TGTGCCAGCAGTCCACTAAGGGGGGGCTCCTACGAGCAGTACTTC.

This sequence joins TRBV28 and TRBJ2-5, with TRBD2 matching over 7 bases. CDR1 and CDR2 from the germline V gene are MDHEN and SYDVKM. The CDR3 has 13 amino acids. V dropped 8 bases and J dropped 1; count of bases not matched to a gene: 4. The chain's CDR3 is CASGSGGQETQYF. As DNA, the CDR3 is TGTGCCAGCGGGTCGGGGGGCCAAGAGACCCAGTACTTC.

In its sample, this clone was seen a few times. The chain is built from TRBV7-9 and TRBJ1-5; tentatively, D is TRBD1 (6 bases). This CDR3 contains 14 residues. The germline V and J ends were trimmed by 3 bases and 3 bases, with 9 bases remaining between them. Per the germline V gene, CDR1 is SEHNR and CDR2 is FQNEAQ (reference sequence). Here the CDR3 DNA reads TGTGCCAGCAGCTTCGGACAGAACAATCAGCCCCAGCATTTT. Its protein is CASSFGQNNQPQHF.

The V and J genes are TRBV6-2 or TRBV6-3 and TRBJ2-1, with TRBD2 as a possible D gene (7 bases). Germline CDR1 reads MNHEY; CDR2 reads SVGEGT. The CDR3 has 16 residues. V lost 5 bases and J 8 bases, leaving 22 bases between the germline ends. The CDR3 protein is CASSPPLGGGRDEQFF. DNA for the CDR3: TGTGCCAGCAGTCCGCCCTTAGGGGGGGGGCGGGATGAGCAGTTCTTC.

V usage is TRBV4-3 and J usage is TRBJ2-1; 7 bases map to TRBD2. The V and J ends lost 4 bases and 5 bases, in that order; junction bases with no gene match: 5. This CDR3 region has 14 residues. Germline V gene sequence: CDR1 LGHNA, CDR2 YSLEER. The CDR3 sequence: CASSRTSADNEQFF. CDR3 DNA sequence: TGCGCCAGCAGCCGTACTAGCGCCGACAATGAGCAGTTCTTC.

This chain links TRBV2 with TRBJ2-3; D is ambiguous. There are 13 residues in the CDR3. The ends were cut back, 8 bases at V and 0 bases at J, with 9 bases in the middle. Germline V CDR1 and CDR2: SNHLY, FYNNEI. CDR3 residues: CASQRGSTDTQYF. In DNA, the CDR3 is TGTGCCAGCCAAAGAGGCAGCACAGATACGCAGTATTTT. The full variable domain, with the rest looked up from reference TRBV2 and TRBJ2-3, is EPEVTQTPSHQVTQMGQEVILRCVPISNHLYFYWYRQILGQKVEFLVSFYNNEISEKSEIFDDQFSVERPDGSNFTLKIRSTKLEDSAMYFCASQRGSTDTQYFGPGTRLTVL.

This clone has just one count. Other nucleotide sequences in the sample specify the same CDR3. This sequence joins TRBV2 and TRBJ2-1; TRBD2 matches 9 bases. Losses at the gene ends were 6 bases for V and 6 bases for J; bases not matched to a gene: 3. The germline V gene has CDR1 SNHLY and CDR2 FYNNEI. This CDR3 spans 13 amino acids. CDR3: CASSGTSSNEQFF. The CDR3 DNA reads TGTGCCAGCAGCGGGACTAGCTCCAATGAGCAGTTCTTC. Drawing the rest from reference TRBV2 and TRBJ2-1, the complete variable domain is EPEVTQTPSHQVTQMGQEVILRCVPISNHLYFYWYRQILGQKVEFLVSFYNNEISEKSEIFDDQFSVERPDGSNFTLKIRSTKLEDSAMYFCASSGTSSNEQFFGPGTRLTVL.

The chain is built from TRBV18 and TRBJ2-7; D is possibly TRBD2 (6 bases). Per the germline V gene, CDR1 is KGHSH and CDR2 is LQKENI. V was cut by 3 bases and J by 4 bases, with 13 bases left in between. The CDR3 loop spans 14 amino acids. The chain's CDR3 is CASSPTPSAYEQYF. CDR3 bases: TGTGCCAGCTCACCTACTCCTAGCGCATACGAGCAGTACTTC.